The present TCR beta chain was sequenced within a study of blood T cells in healthy people across ages. Background on the study: The capture of about one barcoded beta molecule per two T cells was achieved by template switching.

The draw of peripheral blood yielded roughly 10 milliliters from each donor. V dropped 6 bases and J dropped 2; count of bases not matched to a gene: 8. The length of the CDR3 is 15 residues. The V gene's germline CDR1 is SGHTA and CDR2 FQGNSA. A few counts support this clonotype. The use of a sample-barcoded 5' primer and a J-beta primer mix characterized a second PCR of roughly 7 to 11 cycles. Via MiXCR, TCRdb re-called the 5' RACE reads, giving one row per CDR3 protein. The data hold about 1.7 million distinct CDR3 sequences, with about 30% observed a single time. The sample was blood. The TCR was taken from a woman aged 25 to 45 in good health. The J gene is TRBJ2-7, the V gene TRBV7-2; 9 positions match TRBD1. In DNA form, the CDR3 reads TGTGCCAGCAGTACCACCGGGACAGGGACCTACGAGCAGTACTTC. Translated: CASSTTGTGTYEQYF. Using reference TRBV7-2 and TRBJ2-7 for the parts outside the CDR3, the full variable domain is GAGVSQSPSNKVTEKGKDVELRCDPISGHTALYWYRQSLGQGLEFLIYFQGNSAPDKSGLPSDRFSAERTGGSVSTLTIQRTQQEDSAVYLCASSTTGTGTYEQYFGPGTRLTVT.